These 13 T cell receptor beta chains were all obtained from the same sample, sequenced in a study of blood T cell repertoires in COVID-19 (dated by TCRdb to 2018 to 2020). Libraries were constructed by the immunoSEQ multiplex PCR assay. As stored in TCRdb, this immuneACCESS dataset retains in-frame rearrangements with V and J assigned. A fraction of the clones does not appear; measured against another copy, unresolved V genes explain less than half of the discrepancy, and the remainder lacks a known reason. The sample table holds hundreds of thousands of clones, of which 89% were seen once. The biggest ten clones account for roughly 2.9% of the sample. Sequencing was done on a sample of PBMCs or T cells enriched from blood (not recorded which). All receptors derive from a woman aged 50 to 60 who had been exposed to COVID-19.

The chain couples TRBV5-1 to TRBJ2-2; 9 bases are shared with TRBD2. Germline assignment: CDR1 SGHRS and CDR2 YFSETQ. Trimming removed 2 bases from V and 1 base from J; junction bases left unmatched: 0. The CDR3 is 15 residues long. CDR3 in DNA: TGCGCCAGCAGCTTTAGCGGGGGGAACACCGGGGAGCTGTTTTTT. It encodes CASSFSGGNTGELFF.

The CDR3 spells CASSLALAGSLYEQYF. Here the CDR3 DNA reads TGTGCCAGCAGCTTAGCTCTAGCGGGGAGTCTCTACGAGCAGTACTTC. This sequence joins TRBV7-2 and TRBJ2-7; 9 positions match TRBD2. Trimming cost V 0 bases and J 3 bases; bases outside gene matches: 6. The CDR3 runs 16 residues. The germline V gene encodes CDR1 SGHTA and CDR2 FQGNSA.

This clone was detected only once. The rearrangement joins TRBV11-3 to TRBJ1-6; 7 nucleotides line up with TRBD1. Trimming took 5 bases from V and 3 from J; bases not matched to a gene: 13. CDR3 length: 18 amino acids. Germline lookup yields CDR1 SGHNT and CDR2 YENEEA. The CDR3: CASSTTGFPPVYNSPLHF. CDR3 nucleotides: TGTGCCAGCAGCACGACAGGGTTCCCTCCGGTCTATAATTCACCCCTCCACTTT.

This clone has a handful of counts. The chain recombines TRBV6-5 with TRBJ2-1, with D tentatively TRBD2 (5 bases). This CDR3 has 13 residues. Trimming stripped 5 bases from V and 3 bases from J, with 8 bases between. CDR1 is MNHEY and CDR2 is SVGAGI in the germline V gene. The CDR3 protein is CASSRTFYNEQFF. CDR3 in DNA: TGTGCCAGCAGTAGGACTTTCTACAATGAGCAGTTCTTC.

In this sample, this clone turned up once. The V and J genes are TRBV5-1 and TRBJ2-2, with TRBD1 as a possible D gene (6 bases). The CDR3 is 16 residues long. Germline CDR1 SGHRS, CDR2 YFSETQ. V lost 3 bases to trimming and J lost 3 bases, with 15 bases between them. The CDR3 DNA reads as TGCGCCAGCAGCTGGACACAGGGAGAGGACACCGGGGAGCTGTTTTTT. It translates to CASSWTQGEDTGELFF.

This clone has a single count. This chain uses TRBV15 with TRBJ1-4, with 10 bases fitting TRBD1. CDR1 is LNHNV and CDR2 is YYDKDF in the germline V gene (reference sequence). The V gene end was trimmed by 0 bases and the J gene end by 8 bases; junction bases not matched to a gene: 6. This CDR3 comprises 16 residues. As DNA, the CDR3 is TGTGCCACCAGCAGAGATTCGGGGACAGGGGTCGAAAAACTGTTTTTT. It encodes CATSRDSGTGVEKLFF.

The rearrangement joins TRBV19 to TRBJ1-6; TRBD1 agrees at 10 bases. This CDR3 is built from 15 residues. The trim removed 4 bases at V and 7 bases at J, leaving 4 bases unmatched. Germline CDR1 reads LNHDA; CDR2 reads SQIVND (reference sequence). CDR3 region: CASSTGQGPNSPLHF. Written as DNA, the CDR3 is TGTGCCAGTAGTACGGGACAGGGGCCGAATTCACCCCTCCACTTT.

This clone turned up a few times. The CDR3 spells CASSLAPTEKYYGYTF. The DNA for the CDR3 is TGCGCCAGCAGCTTGGCCCCGACAGAAAAATATTATGGCTACACCTTC. J is TRBJ1-2 and V is TRBV5-1; tentatively, D is TRBD1 (5 bases). The CDR3 runs to 16 residues. V lost 0 bases to trimming and J lost 5 bases, with 17 bases between them. From germline, CDR1 is SGHRS and CDR2 YFSETQ.

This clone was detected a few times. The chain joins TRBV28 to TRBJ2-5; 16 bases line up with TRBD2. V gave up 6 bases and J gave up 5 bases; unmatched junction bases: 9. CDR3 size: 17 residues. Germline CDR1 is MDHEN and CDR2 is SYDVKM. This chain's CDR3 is CASSPGTSGGARETQYF. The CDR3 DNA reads TGTGCCAGCAGCCCCGGGACTAGCGGGGGGGCCCGGGAGACCCAGTACTTC.

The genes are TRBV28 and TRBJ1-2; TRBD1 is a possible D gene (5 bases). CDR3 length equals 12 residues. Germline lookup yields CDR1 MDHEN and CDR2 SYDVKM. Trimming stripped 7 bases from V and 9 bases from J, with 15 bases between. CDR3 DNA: TGTGCCAGCATACTCCCCGGGGGAAGCTACACCTTC. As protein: CASILPGGSYTF.

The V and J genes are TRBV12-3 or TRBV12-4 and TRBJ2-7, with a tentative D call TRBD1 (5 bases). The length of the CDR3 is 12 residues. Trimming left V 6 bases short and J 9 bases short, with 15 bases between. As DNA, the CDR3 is TGTGCCAGCAGCCGAACAGGAACTCTGCAGTACTTC. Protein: CASSRTGTLQYF.

The CDR3 sequence: CASSQEPNTGELFF. CDR3 DNA sequence: TGCGCCAGCAGCCAAGAGCCAAACACCGGGGAGCTGTTTTTT. The V gene is TRBV5-1, the J gene TRBJ2-2; D gene unclear. CDR1 and CDR2 (germline): SGHRS, YFSETQ. V was shortened by 4 bases and J by 2 bases, with 9 bases between the two germline ends. The CDR3 runs to 14 residues.

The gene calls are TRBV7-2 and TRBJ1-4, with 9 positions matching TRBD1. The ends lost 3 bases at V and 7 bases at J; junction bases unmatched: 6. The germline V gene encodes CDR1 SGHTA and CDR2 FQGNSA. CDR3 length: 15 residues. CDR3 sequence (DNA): TGTGCCAGCAGCTTCTCACAGGGGGCTTTTGAAAAACTGTTTTTT. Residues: CASSFSQGAFEKLFF.